This is a list of T cell receptor beta chains from one sample in a study of blood T cells in healthy people across ages. TCRdb reprocessed the 5' RACE reads via MiXCR and lists one record per CDR3 protein. The repertoire includes approximately 730,000 distinct CDR3 sequences, about 48% of them detected once, and around 41% sits in the top ten. Source material: blood. Receptors originate from a man older than 75 in good health. The CDR3 runs from the conserved cysteine through the conserved F or W. D genes are given only for firm matches. Some rows mark clone size as missing; the rest say once, few, many or name a class of expanded clone.

d_call: TRBD1; v_call: TRBV2; cdr3_length: 13; j_call: TRBJ2-5; clone_size: NA; cdr3_nt: TGTGCCAGCAGTGCCATGGGAGGACAGGGAGGGTACTTC; cdr3_aa: CASSAMGGQGGYF
d_call: TRBD1; v_call: TRBV10-3; cdr3_length: 14; j_call: TRBJ2-7; clone_size: NA; cdr3_nt: TGTGCCATCAGGGGGACAGGGCAAACCTACGAGCAGTACTTC; cdr3_aa: CAIRGTGQTYEQYF
d_call: TRBD1; v_call: TRBV7-9; cdr3_length: 16; j_call: TRBJ2-2; clone_size: NA; cdr3_nt: TGTGCCAGCAGCTTATATGAGACAGGGGGCTCCGGGGAGCTGTTTTTT; cdr3_aa: CASSLYETGGSGELFF
d_call: TRBD1; v_call: TRBV11-2; cdr3_length: 14; j_call: TRBJ1-1; clone_size: NA; cdr3_nt: TGTGCCAGCAGCTTAACAGGGGGCAAAACTGAAGCTTTCTTT; cdr3_aa: CASSLTGGKTEAFF
d_call: NA; v_call: TRBV20-1; cdr3_length: 14; j_call: TRBJ1-2; clone_size: few; cdr3_nt: TGCAGTGCTAGAGTGGGGGGCCAGGTGGCTGGCTACACCTTC; cdr3_aa: CSARVGGQVAGYTF
d_call: TRBD1; v_call: TRBV11-3; cdr3_length: 17; j_call: TRBJ2-6; clone_size: NA; cdr3_nt: TGTGCCAGCAGCCCTGGACAGGGAGGAGCTGGGGCCAACGTCCTGACTTTC; cdr3_aa: CASSPGQGGAGANVLTF
d_call: NA; v_call: TRBV7-2; cdr3_length: 15; j_call: TRBJ2-3; clone_size: NA; cdr3_nt: TGTGCCAGCAGCTCCTGGGACACTAACACAGATACGCAGTATTTT; cdr3_aa: CASSSWDTNTDTQYF
d_call: TRBD1; v_call: TRBV7-2; cdr3_length: 14; j_call: TRBJ1-5; clone_size: few; cdr3_nt: TGTGCCAGCAGCCCGAGACAGGGCACTCAGCCCCAGCATTTT; cdr3_aa: CASSPRQGTQPQHF
d_call: NA; v_call: TRBV6-6; cdr3_length: 15; j_call: TRBJ2-3; clone_size: NA; cdr3_nt: TGTGCCAGCAGTTATGGTCTCCAACCGGCAGATACGCAGTATTTT; cdr3_aa: CASSYGLQPADTQYF
d_call: NA; v_call: TRBV3-1; cdr3_length: 15; j_call: TRBJ1-1; clone_size: NA; cdr3_nt: TGTGCCAGCAGCCAAGTGGGGACTGCTAACACTGAAGCTTTCTTT; cdr3_aa: CASSQVGTANTEAFF
d_call: TRBD2; v_call: TRBV6-5; cdr3_length: 14; j_call: TRBJ2-3; clone_size: few; cdr3_nt: TGTGCCAGCCGAAAGCGGGAGGGTATAGATACGCAGTATTTT; cdr3_aa: CASRKREGIDTQYF
d_call: TRBD1; v_call: TRBV15; cdr3_length: 15; j_call: TRBJ2-7; clone_size: NA; cdr3_nt: TGTGCCACCAGCAGGGTACCGGGACAGGGTTACGAGCAGTACTTC; cdr3_aa: CATSRVPGQGYEQYF
d_call: NA; v_call: TRBV2; cdr3_length: 12; j_call: TRBJ1-2; clone_size: many; cdr3_nt: TGTGCCAGCAGCGGTGCTAACTATGGCTACACCTTC; cdr3_aa: CASSGANYGYTF
d_call: NA; v_call: TRBV4-2; cdr3_length: 13; j_call: TRBJ1-1; clone_size: NA; cdr3_nt: TGTGCCAGCGGTGGAGGGCCGAACACTGAAGCTTTCTTT; cdr3_aa: CASGGGPNTEAFF
d_call: TRBD2; v_call: TRBV4-2; cdr3_length: 19; j_call: TRBJ2-1; clone_size: NA; cdr3_nt: TGTGCCAGCAGCCAAGCGAGGGGACTAGCGGGTAGCTCCTACAATGAGCAGTTCTTC; cdr3_aa: CASSQARGLAGSSYNEQFF
d_call: TRBD2; v_call: TRBV7-2; cdr3_length: 16; j_call: TRBJ2-1; clone_size: NA; cdr3_nt: TGTGCCAGCAGCTCGCCCCGGAGTAGCGGGAGGGGTGAGCAGTTCTTC; cdr3_aa: CASSSPRSSGRGEQFF
d_call: NA; v_call: TRBV7-9; cdr3_length: 12; j_call: TRBJ2-7; clone_size: few; cdr3_nt: TGTGCCAGCAGCTCTGGACACTACGAGCAGTACTTC; cdr3_aa: CASSSGHYEQYF
d_call: NA; v_call: TRBV12-3/TRBV12-4; cdr3_length: 14; j_call: TRBJ2-4; clone_size: few; cdr3_nt: TGTGCCAGCAGTTTTGGGGGCGGCAAAAACATTCAGTACTTC; cdr3_aa: CASSFGGGKNIQYF
d_call: TRBD1; v_call: TRBV20-1; cdr3_length: 13; j_call: TRBJ2-5; clone_size: once; cdr3_nt: TGCAGTGCTCTGACAGGGGTCCAAGAGACCCAGTACTTC; cdr3_aa: CSALTGVQETQYF
d_call: TRBD2; v_call: TRBV15; cdr3_length: 17; j_call: TRBJ2-5; clone_size: few; cdr3_nt: TGTGCCACCAGCAGGGGTGGGTCTAGCGGTTACCAAGAGACCCAGTACTTC; cdr3_aa: CATSRGGSSGYQETQYF
d_call: NA; v_call: TRBV20-1; cdr3_length: 17; j_call: TRBJ1-6; clone_size: few; cdr3_nt: TGCAGTGCTAGAGGAGGTGAAAGAAGCTCCTATAATTCACCCCTCCACTTT; cdr3_aa: CSARGGERSSYNSPLHF
d_call: NA; v_call: TRBV9; cdr3_length: 14; j_call: TRBJ1-3; clone_size: NA; cdr3_nt: TGTGCCAGTAGCGTAGAGGCCAGTGGAAACACCATATATTTT; cdr3_aa: CASSVEASGNTIYF
d_call: NA; v_call: TRBV11-2; cdr3_length: 15; j_call: TRBJ2-6; clone_size: NA; cdr3_nt: TGTGCCAGCAGCTTAGTACGCAGGGTAGCCAACGTCCTGACTTTC; cdr3_aa: CASSLVRRVANVLTF
d_call: TRBD1; v_call: TRBV5-1; cdr3_length: 16; j_call: TRBJ2-6; clone_size: few; cdr3_nt: TGCGCCAGCAGCAAAGCGACAGGGCCCGGGGCCAACGTCCTGACTTTC; cdr3_aa: CASSKATGPGANVLTF
d_call: TRBD1; v_call: TRBV6-1; cdr3_length: 16; j_call: TRBJ1-2; clone_size: few; cdr3_nt: TGTGCCAGCAGCCCTGAGGTAGCCAGGGGGATCTATGGCTACACCTTC; cdr3_aa: CASSPEVARGIYGYTF
d_call: NA; v_call: TRBV7-3; cdr3_length: 13; j_call: TRBJ2-1; clone_size: NA; cdr3_nt: TGTGCCAGCAGCTCAAGGATGGGCGGTGAGCAGTTCTTC; cdr3_aa: CASSSRMGGEQFF
d_call: TRBD2; v_call: TRBV7-2; cdr3_length: 15; j_call: TRBJ2-1; clone_size: NA; cdr3_nt: TGTGCCAGCAGTCAAAGCGGGAGGCCCTATAATGAGCAGTTCTTC; cdr3_aa: CASSQSGRPYNEQFF
d_call: TRBD1; v_call: TRBV25-1; cdr3_length: 15; j_call: TRBJ1-4; clone_size: NA; cdr3_nt: TGTGCCAGCAGTGCCGCGGGACAGGCGAGGGAAAAACTGTTTTTT; cdr3_aa: CASSAAGQAREKLFF
d_call: NA; v_call: TRBV25-1; cdr3_length: 14; j_call: TRBJ2-5; clone_size: NA; cdr3_nt: TGTGCCAGCAGTCCCTCCAGGGGCCAAGAGACCCAGTACTTC; cdr3_aa: CASSPSRGQETQYF
d_call: TRBD2; v_call: TRBV11-3; cdr3_length: 15; j_call: TRBJ2-3; clone_size: few; cdr3_nt: TGTGCCAGCAGGTCGACTAGCGGGAGTGGGGATACGCAGTATTTT; cdr3_aa: CASRSTSGSGDTQYF
d_call: TRBD1; v_call: TRBV5-5; cdr3_length: 12; j_call: TRBJ1-2; clone_size: NA; cdr3_nt: TGTGCCAGCAGCGGCGGACAGGGAGGCTACACCTTC; cdr3_aa: CASSGGQGGYTF
d_call: TRBD2; v_call: TRBV5-1; cdr3_length: 14; j_call: TRBJ2-7; clone_size: NA; cdr3_nt: TGCGCCAGCAGCTTGTCTAGCGGGCCCCACGAGCAGTACTTC; cdr3_aa: CASSLSSGPHEQYF
d_call: TRBD1; v_call: TRBV28; cdr3_length: 12; j_call: TRBJ2-7; clone_size: NA; cdr3_nt: TGTGCCGCCGGGACAGGGCAGAGGGAGCAGTACTTC; cdr3_aa: CAAGTGQREQYF
d_call: TRBD2; v_call: TRBV10-3; cdr3_length: 15; j_call: TRBJ2-3; clone_size: NA; cdr3_nt: TGCGCCATACTAGCGGGACTTACACCCACAGATACGCAGTATTTT; cdr3_aa: CAILAGLTPTDTQYF
d_call: NA; v_call: TRBV20-1; cdr3_length: 13; j_call: TRBJ1-6; clone_size: NA; cdr3_nt: TGCAGTGCAAACAGGGTAGTTGATTCACCCCTCCACTTT; cdr3_aa: CSANRVVDSPLHF
d_call: NA; v_call: TRBV12-3/TRBV12-4; cdr3_length: 15; j_call: TRBJ2-3; clone_size: NA; cdr3_nt: TGTGCCAGCAGTTCCAGCAGGAGGTACACAGATATGCAGTATTTT; cdr3_aa: CASSSSRRYTDMQYF
d_call: NA; v_call: TRBV7-3; cdr3_length: 13; j_call: TRBJ1-1; clone_size: once; cdr3_nt: TGTGCCAGCGGGTTCCAGAGGGAAACTGAAGCTTTCTTT; cdr3_aa: CASGFQRETEAFF
d_call: NA; v_call: TRBV27; cdr3_length: 13; j_call: TRBJ2-5; clone_size: NA; cdr3_nt: TGTGCCAGCAGCCCCTGGGCACAAGAGACCCAGTACTTC; cdr3_aa: CASSPWAQETQYF
d_call: NA; v_call: TRBV6-2/TRBV6-3; cdr3_length: 13; j_call: TRBJ2-7; clone_size: few; cdr3_nt: TGTGCCAGCAGTTCCCACTCTCCCTACGAGCAGTACTTC; cdr3_aa: CASSSHSPYEQYF
d_call: NA; v_call: TRBV29-1; cdr3_length: 13; j_call: TRBJ2-7; clone_size: few; cdr3_nt: TGCAGCGTTGAAGACGACGGGAGTTACGAGCAGTACTTC; cdr3_aa: CSVEDDGSYEQYF
d_call: NA; v_call: TRBV3-1; cdr3_length: 18; j_call: TRBJ2-1; clone_size: NA; cdr3_nt: TGTGCCAGCAGCCCCTATCAGGGGGTTAGACAGGGAGGCAATGAGCAGTTCTTC; cdr3_aa: CASSPYQGVRQGGNEQFF
d_call: NA; v_call: TRBV20-1; cdr3_length: 11; j_call: TRBJ2-5; clone_size: NA; cdr3_nt: TGCAGTGCACAGGGAGAAGAGACCCAGTACTTC; cdr3_aa: CSAQGEETQYF
d_call: TRBD2; v_call: TRBV20-1; cdr3_length: 15; j_call: TRBJ2-2; clone_size: NA; cdr3_nt: TGCAGTGCTAGAGTCCCAGCGGGAGGGACCGGGGAGCTGTTTTTT; cdr3_aa: CSARVPAGGTGELFF
d_call: TRBD1; v_call: TRBV29-1; cdr3_length: 13; j_call: TRBJ1-2; clone_size: few; cdr3_nt: TGCAGCGTGGGGACAGGGATCGACTATGGCTACACCTTC; cdr3_aa: CSVGTGIDYGYTF
d_call: TRBD2; v_call: TRBV12-3/TRBV12-4; cdr3_length: 14; j_call: TRBJ2-2; clone_size: NA; cdr3_nt: TGTGCCAGCAGGGGGGGGACGGATACCGGGGAGCTGTTTTTT; cdr3_aa: CASRGGTDTGELFF
d_call: NA; v_call: TRBV7-2; cdr3_length: 16; j_call: TRBJ2-2; clone_size: NA; cdr3_nt: TGTGCCAGCAGCTTATTCCCACAAGCAAACACCGGGGAGCTGTTTTTT; cdr3_aa: CASSLFPQANTGELFF
d_call: TRBD2; v_call: TRBV7-8; cdr3_length: 16; j_call: TRBJ2-4; clone_size: NA; cdr3_nt: TGTGCCAGCAGCTTAGCCGGGACTAGCGGGAGGTCGGAGCAGTACTTC; cdr3_aa: CASSLAGTSGRSEQYF